This T cell receptor (beta chain) was sequenced during a study of Ad26.COV2.S vaccination and SARS-CoV-2 variants. The study, taken as a whole, reports: Substantial breadth in spike-specific CD8+ and CD4+ T cell responses was reportedly seen after vaccination. People given the vaccine had a wider spike-specific TCR breadth than placebo recipients did.

The table came from immunoSEQ multiplex PCR; TCRdb's copy has only in-frame clones and leaves some out. The data contain 300,000 to 400,000 clones, around four fifths of them singletons. The treatment denotes: 15 to 20 received Ad26.COV2.S at low or high dose, single or two shots; 5 received placebo; per-sample allocation not given. Collection of samples fell on day 63 after the first vaccine or placebo injection. The V gene's germline CDR1 is LGHNA and CDR2 YNFKEQ. This CDR3 contains 21 residues. Trimming took off 0 bases at V and 4 bases at J, with 29 bases between the two ends. This clone was detected only a few times. Antigen: not known.

Sequencing was performed on peripheral blood, taken in a trial of Ad26.COV2.S vaccine versus placebo. The sequence was collected from a person between 18 and 65 years old who received the Ad26.COV2.S COVID-19 vaccine or a placebo. The chain employs TRBV4-2 and TRBJ2-3, with a tentative D call TRBD2 (6 bases). The DNA for the CDR3 is TGTGCCAGCAGCCAAGAAACGGGAGAGGGGCGGACCTTTGCACGCCCAGATACGCAGTATTTT. Translating gives CASSQETGEGRTFARPDTQYF.